The entry below gives a single TCR beta chain sequence along with its context. Sequencing was performed with immunoSEQ multiplex PCR; in TCRdb, only in-frame clones are kept and a portion is missing. Among about 480,000 clones listed, roughly 90% were seen once. The data are from a study of blood T cell repertoires in COVID-19. This CDR3 has 16 amino acids. Germline assignment: CDR1 SGHTA and CDR2 FQGTGA. The J segment lost 0 bases and the V segment lost 1 base, leaving 3 bases of the junction unmatched. This sequence joins TRBV7-3 and TRBJ2-1, with 7 bases matching TRBD2. Specimen: peripheral blood. This receptor was obtained from a woman aged 25 to 45 with acute or convalescent COVID-19. The CDR3 sequence is CASSLRGGSSYNEQFF. CDR3 DNA: TGTGCCAGCAGCTTAAGGGGGGGAAGCTCCTACAATGAGCAGTTCTTC.